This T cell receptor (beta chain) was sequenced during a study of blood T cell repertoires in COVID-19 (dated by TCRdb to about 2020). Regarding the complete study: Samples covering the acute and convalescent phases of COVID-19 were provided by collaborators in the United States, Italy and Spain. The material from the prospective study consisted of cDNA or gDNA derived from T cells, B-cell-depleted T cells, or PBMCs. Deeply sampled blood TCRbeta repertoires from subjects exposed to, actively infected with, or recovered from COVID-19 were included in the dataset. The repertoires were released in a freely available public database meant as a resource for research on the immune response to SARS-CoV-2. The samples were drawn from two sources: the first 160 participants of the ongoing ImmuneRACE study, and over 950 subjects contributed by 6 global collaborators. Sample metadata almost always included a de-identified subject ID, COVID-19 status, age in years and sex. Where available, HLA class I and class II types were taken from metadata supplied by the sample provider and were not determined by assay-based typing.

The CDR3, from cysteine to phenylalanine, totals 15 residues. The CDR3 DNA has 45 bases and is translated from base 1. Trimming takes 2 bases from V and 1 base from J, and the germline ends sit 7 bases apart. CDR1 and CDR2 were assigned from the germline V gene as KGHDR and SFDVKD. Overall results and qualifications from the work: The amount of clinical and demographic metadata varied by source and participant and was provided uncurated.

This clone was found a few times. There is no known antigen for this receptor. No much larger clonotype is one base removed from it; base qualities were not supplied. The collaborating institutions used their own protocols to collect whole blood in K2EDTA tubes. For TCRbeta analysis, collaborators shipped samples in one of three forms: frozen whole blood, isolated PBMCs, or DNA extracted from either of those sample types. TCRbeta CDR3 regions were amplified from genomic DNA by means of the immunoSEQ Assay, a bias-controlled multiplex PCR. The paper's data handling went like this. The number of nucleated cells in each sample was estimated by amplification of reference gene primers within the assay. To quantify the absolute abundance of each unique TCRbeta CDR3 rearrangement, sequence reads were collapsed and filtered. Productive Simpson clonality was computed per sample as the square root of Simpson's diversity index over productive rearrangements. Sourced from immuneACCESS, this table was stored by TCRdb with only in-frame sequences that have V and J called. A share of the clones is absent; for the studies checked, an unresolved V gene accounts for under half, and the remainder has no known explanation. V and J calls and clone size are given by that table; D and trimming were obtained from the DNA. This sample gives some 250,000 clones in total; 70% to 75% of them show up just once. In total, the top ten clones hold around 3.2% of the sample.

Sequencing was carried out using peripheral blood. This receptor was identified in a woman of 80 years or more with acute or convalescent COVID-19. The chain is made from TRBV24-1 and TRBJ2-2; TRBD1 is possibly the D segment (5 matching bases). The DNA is TGTGCCACCAGTGATTCAGACAGGAACACCGGGGAGCTGTTTTTT. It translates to CATSDSDRNTGELFF.